Presented here are 8 T cell receptor beta chains from one specimen sequenced in a study of cytomegalovirus exposure and HLA in healthy donors. Primers for the PCR totalled 60 Vbeta and 13 Jbeta. Here immunoSEQ multiplex PCR was the method, and the copy in TCRdb shows in-frame clones only, minus some. In the table there are around 180,000 clones, around 84% of which are singletons. Sequencing input: PBMCs. These receptors were obtained from a boy between 2 and 15 years old in good health and CMV-seronegative.

The rearrangement links TRBV18 to TRBJ1-5; D uncertain. Germline CDR1 KGHSH, CDR2 LQKENI. The CDR3 runs 13 residues. V lost 6 bases and J lost 3, with 9 bases in between. DNA of the CDR3: TGTGCCAGCTCTCGGGAGGACAATCAGCCCCAGCATTTT. Its protein is CASSREDNQPQHF. The variable domain in full, completed from reference TRBV18 and TRBJ1-5, reads NAGVMQNPRHLVRRRGQEARLRCSPMKGHSHVYWYRQLPEEGLKFMVYLQKENIIDESGMPKERFSAEFPKEGPSILRIQQVVRGDSAAYFCASSREDNQPQHFGDGTRLSIL.

The chain carries TRBV6-5 and TRBJ1-1; D remains unclear. Germline V lookup: CDR1 MNHEY, CDR2 SVGAGI. This CDR3 spans 12 amino acids. CDR3 region: CVARGLYTEAFF. CDR3 nucleotide sequence: TGTGTGGCGCGGGGTTTATACACTGAAGCTTTCTTT.

This clone was detected once. The gene calls are TRBV10-2 and TRBJ2-2; TRBD2 matches 9 bases. The CDR3 has 14 amino acids. The V segment lost 1 base and the J segment 6 bases; nucleotides outside the gene matches: 0. Germline CDR1 is WSHSY and CDR2 is SAAADI. CDR3 nucleotides: TGCGCCAGCAGTGAGTGGACTAGCGCCGGGGAGCTGTTTTTT. Its translation: CASSEWTSAGELFF.

This chain uses TRBV9 with TRBJ2-1, with a weak D call TRBD2 (5 bases). The V end lost 1 base, the J end lost 0 bases, and 14 bases lay between the germline ends. Per the germline V gene, CDR1 is SGDLS and CDR2 is YYNGEE. This CDR3 spans 17 amino acids. CDR3 bases: TGTGCCAGCAGCGTATCCCCAGCGGCGAGCTCCTACAATGAGCAGTTCTTC. This translates into CASSVSPAASSYNEQFF.

The chain carries TRBV10-1 and TRBJ2-5; tentatively, D is TRBD2 (5 bases). Germline V gives CDR1 WNHNN, CDR2 SYGVQD (reference sequence). The V gene lost 3 bases and the J gene lost 5 bases, with 13 bases spanning the gap. CDR3 size: 14 residues. The CDR3 coding sequence is TGCGCCAGCAGTGATGGAGGAGGTGGCGAGACCCAGTACTTC. Its protein is CASSDGGGGETQYF.

In this sample, this clone turned up once. One end of the junction varies from germline; a read error may be responsible. V is TRBV7-7 and J is TRBJ2-7; 7 bases align to TRBD1. CDR1 and CDR2 from the germline V gene are SSHAT and FNYEAQ (reference sequence). This CDR3 has 14 residues. CDR3: CASSLSQGSNEQYF. CDR3 nucleotide sequence: TGTGCTAGCAGCCTTTCACAGGGGAGTAACGAGCAGTACTTC.

The rearrangement joins TRBV28 to TRBJ2-6; TRBD1 matches at 11 bases. V was clipped by 6 bases and J by 2 bases; unmatched bases: 12. The CDR3 extends over 19 amino acids. The germline V gene encodes CDR1 MDHEN and CDR2 SYDVKM. The CDR3 nucleotides are TGTGCCAGCAGCTCCCCGCGTCGGGACAGGGGGGCTGGGGCCAACGTCCTGACTTTC. Translating gives CASSSPRRDRGAGANVLTF. The entire variable domain, with the rest obtained from reference TRBV28 and TRBJ2-6, is as follows: DVKVTQSSRYLVKRTGEKVFLECVQDMDHENMFWYRQDPGLGLRLIYFSYDVKMKEKGDIPEGYSVSREKKERFSLILESASTNQTSMYLCASSSPRRDRGAGANVLTFGAGSRLTVL.

The CDR3 here is CASTTLGQGYNEQFF. Written as DNA, the CDR3 is TGTGCCAGCACTACATTGGGACAGGGGTACAATGAGCAGTTCTTC. The genes are TRBV5-4 and TRBJ2-1, with TRBD1 identical over 10 bases. CDR1 and CDR2 (germline): SGHNT, YYREEE (reference sequence). V dropped 6 bases and J dropped 4; count of bases not matched to a gene: 7. This CDR3 region has 15 residues. Looking up the rest from reference TRBV5-4 and TRBJ2-1 gives the full variable domain: ETGVTQSPTHLIKTRGQQVTLRCSSQSGHNTVSWYQQALGQGPQFIFQYYREEENGRGNFPPRFSGLQFPNYSSELNVNALELDDSALYLCASTTLGQGYNEQFFGPGTRLTVL.